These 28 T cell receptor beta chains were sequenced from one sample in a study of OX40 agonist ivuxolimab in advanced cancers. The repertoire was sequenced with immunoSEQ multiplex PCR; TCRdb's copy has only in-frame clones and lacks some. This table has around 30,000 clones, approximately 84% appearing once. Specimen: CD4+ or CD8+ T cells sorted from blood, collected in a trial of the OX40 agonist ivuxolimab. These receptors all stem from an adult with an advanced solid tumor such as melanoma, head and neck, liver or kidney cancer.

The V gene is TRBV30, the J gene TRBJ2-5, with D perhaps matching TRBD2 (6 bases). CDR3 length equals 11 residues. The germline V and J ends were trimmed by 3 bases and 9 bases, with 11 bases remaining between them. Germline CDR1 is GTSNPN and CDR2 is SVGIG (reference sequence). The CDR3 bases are TGTGCCTGGAGCCTAGGGACTTCCCAGTACTTC. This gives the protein CAWSLGTSQYF.

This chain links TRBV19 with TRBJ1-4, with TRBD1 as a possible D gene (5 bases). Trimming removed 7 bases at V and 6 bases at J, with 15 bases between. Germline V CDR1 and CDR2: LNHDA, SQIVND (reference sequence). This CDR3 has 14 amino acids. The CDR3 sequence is CASTEGVEDEKLFF. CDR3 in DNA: TGTGCCAGTACAGAAGGGGTTGAGGATGAAAAACTGTTTTTT.

The CDR3 sequence: CASRSNQPQHF. The CDR3 region has the DNA TGTGCCAGCAGAAGCAATCAGCCCCAGCATTTT. V and J are TRBV25-1 and TRBJ1-5; D is unresolved. Trimming stripped 6 bases from V and 1 base from J, with 1 base between. Germline lookup yields CDR1 MGHDK and CDR2 SYGVNS. This CDR3 comprises 11 residues.

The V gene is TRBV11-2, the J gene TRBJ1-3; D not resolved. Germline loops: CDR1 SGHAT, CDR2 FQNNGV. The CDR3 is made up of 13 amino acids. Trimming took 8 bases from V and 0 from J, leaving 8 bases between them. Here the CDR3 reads CASRGNSGNTIYF. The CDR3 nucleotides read TGTGCCAGCCGTGGTAACTCTGGAAACACCATATATTTT.

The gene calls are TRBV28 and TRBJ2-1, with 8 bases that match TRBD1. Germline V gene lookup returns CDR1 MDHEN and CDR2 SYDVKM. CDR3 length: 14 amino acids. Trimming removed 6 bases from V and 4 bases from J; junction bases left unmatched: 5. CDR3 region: CASRGQGIYNEQFF. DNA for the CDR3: TGTGCCAGCAGAGGACAGGGCATATACAATGAGCAGTTCTTC. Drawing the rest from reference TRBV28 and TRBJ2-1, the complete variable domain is DVKVTQSSRYLVKRTGEKVFLECVQDMDHENMFWYRQDPGLGLRLIYFSYDVKMKEKGDIPEGYSVSREKKERFSLILESASTNQTSMYLCASRGQGIYNEQFFGPGTRLTVL.

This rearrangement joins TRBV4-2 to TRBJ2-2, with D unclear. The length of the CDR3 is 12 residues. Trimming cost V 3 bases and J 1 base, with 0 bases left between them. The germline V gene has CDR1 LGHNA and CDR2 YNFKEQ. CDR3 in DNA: TGTGCCAGCAGCCAGAACACCGGGGAGCTGTTTTTT. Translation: CASSQNTGELFF.

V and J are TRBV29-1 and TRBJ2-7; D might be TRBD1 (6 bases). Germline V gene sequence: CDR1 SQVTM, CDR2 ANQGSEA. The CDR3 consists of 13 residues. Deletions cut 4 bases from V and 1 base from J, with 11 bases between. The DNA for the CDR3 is TGCAGCGTTGTTTGGGACATTTCCTACGAGCAGTACTTC. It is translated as CSVVWDISYEQYF.

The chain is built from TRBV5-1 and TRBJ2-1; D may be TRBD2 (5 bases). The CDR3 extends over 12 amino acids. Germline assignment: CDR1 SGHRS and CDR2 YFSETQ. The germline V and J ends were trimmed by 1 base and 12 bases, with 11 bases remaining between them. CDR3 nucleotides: TGCGCCAGCAGCTTGCTAGACCGGGGGCAGTTCTTC. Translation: CASSLLDRGQFF.

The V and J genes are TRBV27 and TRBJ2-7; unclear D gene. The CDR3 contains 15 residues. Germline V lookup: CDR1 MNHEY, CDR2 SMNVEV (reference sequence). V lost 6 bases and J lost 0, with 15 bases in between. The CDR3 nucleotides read TGTGCCAGCAGCTCTGACCGGGCCAACTCCTACGAGCAGTACTTC. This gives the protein CASSSDRANSYEQYF.

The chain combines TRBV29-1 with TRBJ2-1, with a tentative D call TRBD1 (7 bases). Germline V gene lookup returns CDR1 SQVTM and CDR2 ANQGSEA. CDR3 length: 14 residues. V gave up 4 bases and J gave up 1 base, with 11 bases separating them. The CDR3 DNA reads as TGCAGCGTTGTCCCAGGGGGGTCCTACAATGAGCAGTTCTTC. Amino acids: CSVVPGGSYNEQFF.

The CDR3: CASSFQGQRNTEAFF. CDR3 DNA sequence: TGTGCCAGCAGTTTCCAGGGACAGCGAAACACTGAAGCTTTCTTT. The chain employs TRBV28 and TRBJ1-1, with 7 bases identical to TRBD1. Trimming at V came to 3 bases and at J to 2 bases, leaving 6 bases not matched to a gene. There are 15 residues in the CDR3. CDR1 and CDR2 from the germline V gene are MDHEN and SYDVKM.

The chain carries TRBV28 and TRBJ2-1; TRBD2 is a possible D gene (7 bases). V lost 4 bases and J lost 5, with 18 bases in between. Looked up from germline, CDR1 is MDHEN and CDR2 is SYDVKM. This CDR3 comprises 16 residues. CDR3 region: CASSSPWGGLDNEQFF. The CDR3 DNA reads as TGTGCCAGCAGTTCCCCCTGGGGGGGGCTCGACAATGAGCAGTTCTTC.

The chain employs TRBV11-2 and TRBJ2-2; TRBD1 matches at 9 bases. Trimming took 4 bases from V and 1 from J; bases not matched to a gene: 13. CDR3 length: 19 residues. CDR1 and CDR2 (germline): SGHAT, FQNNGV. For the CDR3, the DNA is TGTGCCAGCAGCTCACTCCCCCTTTGGACAGGGGAGAACACCGGGGAGCTGTTTTTT. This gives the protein CASSSLPLWTGENTGELFF.

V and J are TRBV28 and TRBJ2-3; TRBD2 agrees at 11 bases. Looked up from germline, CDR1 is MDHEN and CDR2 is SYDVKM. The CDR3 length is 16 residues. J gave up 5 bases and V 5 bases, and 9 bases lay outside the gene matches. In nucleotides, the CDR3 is TGTGCCAGCAGTCCACTAGCGGGAGCCGCCAGAGATACGCAGTATTTT. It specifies CASSPLAGAARDTQYF.

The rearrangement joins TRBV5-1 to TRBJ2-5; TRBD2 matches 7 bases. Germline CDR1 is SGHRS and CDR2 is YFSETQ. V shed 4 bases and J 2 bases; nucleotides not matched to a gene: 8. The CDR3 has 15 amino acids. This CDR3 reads CASSPEGGVQETQYF. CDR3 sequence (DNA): TGCGCCAGCAGCCCCGAGGGAGGGGTTCAAGAGACCCAGTACTTC. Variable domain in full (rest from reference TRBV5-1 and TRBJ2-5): KAGVTQTPRYLIKTRGQQVTLSCSPISGHRSVSWYQQTPGQGLQFLFEYFSETQRNKGNFPGRFSGRQFSNSRSEMNVSTLELGDSALYLCASSPEGGVQETQYFGPGTRLLVL.

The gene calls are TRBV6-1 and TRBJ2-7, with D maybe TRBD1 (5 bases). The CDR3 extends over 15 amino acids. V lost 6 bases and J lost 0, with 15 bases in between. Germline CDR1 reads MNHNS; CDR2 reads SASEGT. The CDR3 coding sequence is TGTGCCAGCAGAAAAACGTCAGGGTCCTCCTACGAGCAGTACTTC. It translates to CASRKTSGSSYEQYF.

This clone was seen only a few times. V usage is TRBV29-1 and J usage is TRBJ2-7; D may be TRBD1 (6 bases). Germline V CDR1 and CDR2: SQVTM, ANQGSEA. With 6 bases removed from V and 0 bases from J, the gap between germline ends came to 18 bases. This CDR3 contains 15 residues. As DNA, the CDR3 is TGCAGCGTCCAATGGGGGCGATCGAGCTCCTACGAGCAGTACTTC. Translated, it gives CSVQWGRSSSYEQYF.

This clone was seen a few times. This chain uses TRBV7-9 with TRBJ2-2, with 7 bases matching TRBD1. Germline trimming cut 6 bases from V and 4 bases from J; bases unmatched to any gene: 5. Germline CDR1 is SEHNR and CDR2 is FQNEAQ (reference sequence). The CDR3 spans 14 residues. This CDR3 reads CASRPTGITGELFF. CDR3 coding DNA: TGTGCCAGCAGACCGACAGGGATCACCGGGGAGCTGTTTTTT.

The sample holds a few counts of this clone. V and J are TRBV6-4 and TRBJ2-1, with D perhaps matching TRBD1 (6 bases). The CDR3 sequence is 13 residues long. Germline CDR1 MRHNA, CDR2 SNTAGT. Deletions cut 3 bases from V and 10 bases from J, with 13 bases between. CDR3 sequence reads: CASSETPDREQFF. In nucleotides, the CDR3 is TGTGCCAGCAGTGAGACCCCCGACAGGGAGCAGTTCTTC.

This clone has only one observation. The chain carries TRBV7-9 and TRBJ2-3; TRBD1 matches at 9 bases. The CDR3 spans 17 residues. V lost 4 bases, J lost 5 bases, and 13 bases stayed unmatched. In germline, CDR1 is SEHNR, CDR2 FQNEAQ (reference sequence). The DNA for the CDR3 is TGTGCCAGCAGCTCAAGTGGGGACAGGGCGGGTGGAGATACGCAGTATTTT. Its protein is CASSSSGDRAGGDTQYF.

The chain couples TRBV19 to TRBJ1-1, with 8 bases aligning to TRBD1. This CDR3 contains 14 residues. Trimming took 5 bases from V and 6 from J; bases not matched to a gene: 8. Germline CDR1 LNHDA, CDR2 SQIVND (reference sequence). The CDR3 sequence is CASSPRTGRSEAFF. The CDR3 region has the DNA TGTGCCAGTAGTCCGAGGACAGGGAGGTCTGAAGCTTTCTTT.

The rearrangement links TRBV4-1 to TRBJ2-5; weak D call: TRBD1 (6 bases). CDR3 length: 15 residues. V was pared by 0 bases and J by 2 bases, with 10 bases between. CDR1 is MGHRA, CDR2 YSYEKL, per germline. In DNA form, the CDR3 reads TGCGCCAGCAGCCAAGACCCGGGACAACAAGAGACCCAGTACTTC. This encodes CASSQDPGQQETQYF.

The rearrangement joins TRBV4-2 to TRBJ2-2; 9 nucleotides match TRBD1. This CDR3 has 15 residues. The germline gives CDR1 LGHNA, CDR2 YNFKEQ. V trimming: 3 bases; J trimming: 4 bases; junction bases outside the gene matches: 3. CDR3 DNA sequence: TGTGCCAGCAGCCATGGGACAGGGATCACCGGGGAGCTGTTTTTT. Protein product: CASSHGTGITGELFF.

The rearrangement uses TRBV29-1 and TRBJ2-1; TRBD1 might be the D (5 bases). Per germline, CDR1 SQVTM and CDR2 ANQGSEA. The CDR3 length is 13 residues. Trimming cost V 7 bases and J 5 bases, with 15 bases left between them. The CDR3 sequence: CSGTGHVDNEQFF. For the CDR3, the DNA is TGCAGCGGCACAGGCCATGTCGACAATGAGCAGTTCTTC.

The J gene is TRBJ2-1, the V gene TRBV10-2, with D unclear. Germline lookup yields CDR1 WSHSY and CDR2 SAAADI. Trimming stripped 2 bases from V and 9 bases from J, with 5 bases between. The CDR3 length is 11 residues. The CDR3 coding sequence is TGCGCCAGCAGTGAGCTGGGTGAGCAGTTCTTC. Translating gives CASSELGEQFF.

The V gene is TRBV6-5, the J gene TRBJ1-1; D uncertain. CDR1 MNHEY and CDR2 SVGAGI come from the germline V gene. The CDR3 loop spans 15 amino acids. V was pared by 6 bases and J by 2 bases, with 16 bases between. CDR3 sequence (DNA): TGTGCCAGCAGCCTCAGCTCCAGCCCAAACACTGAAGCTTTCTTT. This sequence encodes CASSLSSSPNTEAFF.

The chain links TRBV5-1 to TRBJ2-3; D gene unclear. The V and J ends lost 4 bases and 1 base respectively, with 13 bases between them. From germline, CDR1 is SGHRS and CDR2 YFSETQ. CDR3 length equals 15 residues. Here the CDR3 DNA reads TGCGCCAGCAGCCCGAACTTCTTGGGCACAGATACGCAGTATTTT. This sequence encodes CASSPNFLGTDTQYF.

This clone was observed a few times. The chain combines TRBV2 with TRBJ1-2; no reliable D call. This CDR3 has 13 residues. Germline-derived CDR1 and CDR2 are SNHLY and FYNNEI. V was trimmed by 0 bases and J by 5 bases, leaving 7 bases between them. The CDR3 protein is CASSEAAGYGYTF. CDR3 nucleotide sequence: TGTGCCAGCAGTGAAGCGGCGGGGTATGGCTACACCTTC. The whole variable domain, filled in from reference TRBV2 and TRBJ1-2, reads EPEVTQTPSHQVTQMGQEVILRCVPISNHLYFYWYRQILGQKVEFLVSFYNNEISEKSEIFDDQFSVERPDGSNFTLKIRSTKLEDSAMYFCASSEAAGYGYTFGSGTRLTVV.